This is a list of T cell receptor beta chains from one sample in a study of molecular identifiers for immune sequencing clone quantification. TCRdb passed the PCR reads through MiXCR, listing each CDR3 protein once. The sample has 97,000 or so distinct CDR3 sequences, approximately 24% seen once. Sample: naive CD8+ T cells from blood, with Jurkat cell RNA spiked in. The receptors derive from a human donor in good health. Some libraries in this study had Jurkat cell RNA spiked in. The CDR3 runs from the conserved cysteine through the conserved F or W. Each record gives: V gene, D gene, J gene, clone size, CDR3 DNA, CDR3 protein. D genes are given only for firm matches. For some rows the clone size is stated as once, few or many, or as a class when expanded; others skip it.

TRBV3-1	-	TRBJ2-1	few	TGTGCCAGCAGCCAATACTCCGCTGGGATAGATGAGCAGTTCTTC	CASSQYSAGIDEQFF
TRBV6-6	TRBD2	TRBJ2-1	many	TGTGCCAGCACTAGCGGGAGCTCCTACAATGAGCAGTTCTTC	CASTSGSSYNEQFF
TRBV4-3	-	TRBJ1-1	few	TGCGCCAGCAGCGCCAGTACAAGCACTGAAGCTTTCTTT	CASSASTSTEAFF
TRBV10-2	-	TRBJ1-3	many	TGCGCCAGCAGTGAGATAGGAGGAGCCGGAAACACCATATATTTT	CASSEIGGAGNTIYF
TRBV6-5	-	TRBJ2-7	many	TGTGCCAGCAGTTACTCGAAGGCGGCAGCCTCCTACGAGCAGTACTTC	CASSYSKAAASYEQYF
TRBV5-6	-	TRBJ2-1	many	TGTGCCAGCAGCTTGAATCCCTACAATGAGCAGTTCTTC	CASSLNPYNEQFF
TRBV2	-	TRBJ2-5	-	TGTGCCAGCAGTGATGCAGGGCTAGAGACCCAGTACTTC	CASSDAGLETQYF
TRBV19	-	TRBJ1-5	many	TGTGCCAGTAGTACGGACGGCGGGGATTATCAGCCCCAGCATTTT	CASSTDGGDYQPQHF
TRBV27	TRBD1	TRBJ1-1	many	TGTGCCAGCAGTTTCGGGACAGGGTACACTGAAGCTTTCTTT	CASSFGTGYTEAFF
TRBV9	-	TRBJ1-2	many	TGTGCCAGCAGGGCTGACCCGAGCTACTACTATGGCTACACCTTC	CASRADPSYYYGYTF
TRBV7-9	-	TRBJ1-2	-	TGTGCCAGCAGCCAGGGTCCTGATGGCTACACCTTC	CASSQGPDGYTF
TRBV20-1	-	TRBJ2-7	many	TGCAGTGCTCAAACCGCGGGGTACGAGCAGTACTTC	CSAQTAGYEQYF
TRBV5-6	-	TRBJ1-1	many	TGTGCCAGCAGCCAGGAGGACCACACTGAAGCTTTCTTT	CASSQEDHTEAFF
TRBV6-1	-	TRBJ1-5	many	TGTGCCAGCAGTGAAAGATTGGACAGCAATCAGCCCCAGCATTTT	CASSERLDSNQPQHF
TRBV6-5	TRBD1	TRBJ1-1	many	TGTGCCAGCAGTCAGCAGGGACAGGGGATGTACACTGAAGCTTTCTTT	CASSQQGQGMYTEAFF
TRBV7-7	TRBD2	TRBJ2-5	-	TGTGCCAGCAGCAGAGGACTAGCGGACCCAGGGGGAGAGCCCCAGTACTTC	CASSRGLADPGGEPQYF
TRBV19	-	TRBJ1-5	many	TGTGCCAGTAGTGTACCGGGCCGGGATCAGCCCCAGCATTTT	CASSVPGRDQPQHF
TRBV12-3/TRBV12-4	-	TRBJ1-6	few	TGTGCCAGCAGTTGGGGGACCCCCTATAATTCACCCCTCCACTTT	CASSWGTPYNSPLHF